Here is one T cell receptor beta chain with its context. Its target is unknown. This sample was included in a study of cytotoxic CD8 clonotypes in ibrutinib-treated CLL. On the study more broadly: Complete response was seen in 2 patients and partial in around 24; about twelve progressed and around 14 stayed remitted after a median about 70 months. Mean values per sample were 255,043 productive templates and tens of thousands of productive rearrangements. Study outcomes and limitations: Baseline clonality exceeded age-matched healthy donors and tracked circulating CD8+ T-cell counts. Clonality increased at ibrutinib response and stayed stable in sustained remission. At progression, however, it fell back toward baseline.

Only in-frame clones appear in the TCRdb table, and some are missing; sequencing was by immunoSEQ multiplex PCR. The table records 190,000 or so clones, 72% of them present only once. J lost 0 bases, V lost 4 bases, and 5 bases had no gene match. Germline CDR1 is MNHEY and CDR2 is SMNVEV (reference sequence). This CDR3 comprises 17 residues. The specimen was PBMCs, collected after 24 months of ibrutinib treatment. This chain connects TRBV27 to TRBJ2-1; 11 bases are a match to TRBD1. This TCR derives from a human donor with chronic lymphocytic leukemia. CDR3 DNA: TGTGCCAGCAGTTCCGGGACAGGGGGGAGCTCCTACAATGAGCAGTTCTTC. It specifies CASSSGTGGSSYNEQFF.